The 23 T cell receptor beta chains reported below all come from one sample, sequenced in a study of follicular helper T cells after annual influenza vaccination. The data were produced by immunoSEQ multiplex PCR, yet TCRdb's version contains in-frame clones alone and is incomplete. This table has roughly 10,000 clones, roughly 80% appearing once. Regarding time point: 2015-2016 season, 7 days after influenza vaccination. The material was CXCR5- memory CD4+ T cells sorted from blood, obtained 7 days after influenza vaccination. These receptor sequences come from an adult who received the influenza vaccine.

The J gene is TRBJ1-4, the V gene TRBV5-6, with D tentatively TRBD1 (6 bases). Germline V gene sequence: CDR1 SGHDT, CDR2 YYEEEE. V lost 7 bases to trimming and J lost 3 bases, with 13 bases between them. CDR3 length: 14 residues. CDR3 in amino acids: CASSLQGPNEKLFF. DNA for the CDR3: TGTGCCAGCTCCCTTCAGGGGCCTAATGAAAAACTGTTTTTT.

The chain uses TRBV21-1 and TRBJ2-2; TRBD1 was called by the table and not checked on the DNA. TRBV21-1 is labeled a pseudogene. The CDR3 covers 17 residues. CDR3 in amino acids: CASSKAINSGNTGELFF. In DNA form, the CDR3 reads TGTGCCAGCAGCAAGGCGATCAATTCAGGAAACACCGGGGAGCTGTTTTTT.

The chain joins TRBV29-1 to TRBJ1-2; D is ambiguous. CDR3 size: 13 residues. Germline loops: CDR1 SQVTM, CDR2 ANQGSEA. Trimming shortened V by 4 bases and J by 8 bases, and 17 bases separated the two germline ends. The CDR3 loop is CSVVNSVSEGYTF. The CDR3, as DNA: TGCAGCGTTGTTAACAGCGTCTCCGAAGGCTACACCTTC.

The CDR3 spells CASSNPGQGLDTQYF. CDR3 coding DNA: TGTGCCAGCAGTAATCCGGGACAGGGGTTGGATACGCAGTATTTT. The gene calls are TRBV6-1 and TRBJ2-3, with 10 bases matching TRBD1. There are 15 residues in the CDR3. Germline loops: CDR1 MNHNS, CDR2 SASEGT. Trimming removed 5 bases from V and 6 bases from J; junction bases left unmatched: 8.

The V and J genes are TRBV6-6 and TRBJ2-2; D remains unclear. V lost 6 bases and J 0 bases, leaving 5 bases between the germline ends. CDR1 is MNHNY, CDR2 SVGAGI, per germline (reference sequence). The CDR3 consists of 13 residues. In DNA form, the CDR3 reads TGTGCCAGCAGAGGATCGAACACCGGGGAGCTGTTTTTT. Residues: CASRGSNTGELFF.

The gene calls are TRBV28 and TRBJ1-6; D remains ambiguous. Germline-derived CDR1 and CDR2 are MDHEN and SYDVKM. V dropped 2 bases and J dropped 10 bases, with 3 bases sitting between them. CDR3 size: 11 residues. In DNA, the CDR3 is TGTGCCAGCAGTTTAACCTCACCCCTCCACTTT. It encodes CASSLTSPLHF.

The V gene is TRBV30, the J gene TRBJ2-5; TRBD2 agrees at 8 bases. Germline V gene data show CDR1 as GTSNPN and CDR2 as SVGIG (reference sequence). After removal of 5 bases from V and 2 bases from J, the junction contained 4 bases not matched to a gene. This CDR3 comprises 13 residues. The CDR3 DNA reads as TGTGCCTGGGGAGCGGGGGCACAAGAGACCCAGTACTTC. Its translation is CAWGAGAQETQYF.

V usage is TRBV11-2 and J usage is TRBJ2-2; D remains ambiguous. The CDR3 spans 15 residues. The V gene's germline CDR1 is SGHAT and CDR2 FQNNGV. V was clipped by 4 bases and J by 0 bases, with 9 bases between them. The CDR3 loop is CASSSIDTNTGELFF. The CDR3 region has the DNA TGTGCCAGCAGCTCCATAGACACGAACACCGGGGAGCTGTTTTTT.

V usage is TRBV19 and J usage is TRBJ1-4; D not certain. V lost 4 bases and J lost 4, with 7 bases in between. Germline V lookup: CDR1 LNHDA, CDR2 SQIVND (reference sequence). This CDR3 has 13 amino acids. The CDR3 is CASSTGRNEKLFF. The DNA for the CDR3 is TGTGCCAGTAGTACCGGGCGTAATGAAAAACTGTTTTTT.

This chain uses TRBV14 with TRBJ1-2; the match to TRBD1 covers 9 bases. J was trimmed by 5 bases and V by 1 base; bases with no gene match: 5. This CDR3 region has 15 residues. Germline CDR1 reads SGHDN; CDR2 reads FVKESK. For the CDR3, the DNA is TGTGCCAGCAGCCAAGGAAGGGACAGGGCATATGGCTACACCTTC. This gives the protein CASSQGRDRAYGYTF.

The chain has TRBV7-8 and TRBJ1-5, with 8 bases fitting TRBD1. CDR1 is SGHVS and CDR2 is FQNEAQ in the germline V gene. Trimming at V came to 1 base and at J to 5 bases, leaving 4 bases not matched to a gene. This CDR3 has 15 amino acids. In DNA form, the CDR3 reads TGTGCCAGCAGCTTAGAAGGACAGGGTTATCAGCCCCAGCATTTT. Amino acid sequence: CASSLEGQGYQPQHF. Drawing the rest from reference TRBV7-8 and TRBJ1-5, the complete variable domain is GAGVSQSPRYKVAKRGQDVALRCDPISGHVSLFWYQQALGQGPEFLTYFQNEAQLDKSGLPSDRFFAERPEGSVSTLKIQRTQQEDSAVYLCASSLEGQGYQPQHFGDGTRLSIL.

The genes are TRBV30 and TRBJ2-7; D is undetermined. V gave up 0 bases and J gave up 3 bases, with 9 bases separating them. CDR3 length: 13 amino acids. Germline V gene sequence: CDR1 GTSNPN, CDR2 SVGIG (reference sequence). The CDR3 sequence: CAWSVLEFYEQYF. As DNA, the CDR3 is TGTGCCTGGAGTGTCCTCGAATTCTACGAGCAGTACTTC.

The CDR3 loop is CASSRLAGPNTGELFF. In DNA, the CDR3 is TGCGCCAGCAGCAGGCTAGCGGGGCCGAACACCGGGGAGCTGTTTTTT. This rearrangement joins TRBV5-1 to TRBJ2-2, with 9 positions matching TRBD2. The ends lost 4 bases at V and 0 bases at J; junction bases unmatched: 4. CDR3 length: 16 amino acids. Looked up from germline, CDR1 is SGHRS and CDR2 is YFSETQ.

This chain connects TRBV28 to TRBJ1-5, with D possibly being TRBD1 (6 bases). Trimming removed 1 base at V and 6 bases at J, with 10 bases between. Per the germline V gene, CDR1 is MDHEN and CDR2 is SYDVKM. The CDR3 length is 14 residues. The CDR3 region has the DNA TGTGCCAGCAGTTTATCAGGGGACGGTCAGCCCCAGCATTTT. Translating gives CASSLSGDGQPQHF.

V is TRBV6-6 and J is TRBJ1-1; the D is unclear. Germline-derived CDR1 and CDR2 are MNHNY and SVGAGI (reference sequence). V lost 8 bases and J lost 1, with 8 bases in between. The CDR3 is made up of 12 amino acids. For the CDR3, the DNA is TGTGCCAGCCGTCGAGGGAACACTGAAGCTTTCTTT. Translating it yields CASRRGNTEAFF.

V and J are TRBV5-1 and TRBJ2-1; D might be TRBD1 (6 bases). V was clipped by 0 bases and J by 2 bases, with 6 bases between them. CDR1 SGHRS and CDR2 YFSETQ come from the germline V gene. The CDR3 runs 14 residues. The CDR3, as DNA: TGCGCCAGCAGCTTGGGGGGGCCCTACAATGAGCAGTTCTTC. It encodes CASSLGGPYNEQFF. Full variable domain (missing parts from reference TRBV5-1 and TRBJ2-1): KAGVTQTPRYLIKTRGQQVTLSCSPISGHRSVSWYQQTPGQGLQFLFEYFSETQRNKGNFPGRFSGRQFSNSRSEMNVSTLELGDSALYLCASSLGGPYNEQFFGPGTRLTVL.

The chain joins TRBV7-9 to TRBJ1-2; D is perhaps TRBD1 (5 bases). CDR1 is SEHNR, CDR2 FQNEAQ, per germline (reference sequence). This CDR3 spans 13 amino acids. Trimming cost V 2 bases and J 8 bases, with 12 bases left between them. The CDR3 loop reads CASSLKGPGGYTF. The CDR3 DNA follows: TGTGCCAGCAGCTTAAAGGGGCCGGGGGGCTACACCTTC.

The count of this clone is one. The chain is built from TRBV10-3 and TRBJ1-5; D gene ambiguous. The CDR3 contains 12 residues. Trimming left V 10 bases short and J 4 bases short, with 11 bases between. The V gene's germline CDR1 is ENHRY and CDR2 SYGVKD. The CDR3 protein is CATEDGNQPQHF. DNA for the CDR3: TGTGCCACCGAGGACGGGAATCAGCCCCAGCATTTT.

CDR3 DNA sequence: TGTGCCTGGAGTACTAGCGAGGTCGGGGAGCTGTTTTTT. It is translated as CAWSTSEVGELFF. This chain links TRBV30 with TRBJ2-2; TRBD2 matches at 7 bases. The CDR3 spans 13 residues. The germline V gene encodes CDR1 GTSNPN and CDR2 SVGIG (reference sequence). V lost 2 bases, J lost 7 bases, and 4 bases stayed unmatched.

The chain carries TRBV18 and TRBJ2-5; D might be TRBD1 (5 bases). The CDR3 has 13 residues. V shed 3 bases and J shed 4 bases, with 9 bases lying between them. The germline gives CDR1 KGHSH, CDR2 LQKENI. For the CDR3, the DNA is TGTGCCAGCTCACCGGCCAGGGCAGAGACCCAGTACTTC. Translating it yields CASSPARAETQYF.

The chain employs TRBV10-3 and TRBJ2-7; no definite D call. There are 12 residues in the CDR3. Per the germline V gene, CDR1 is ENHRY and CDR2 is SYGVKD. V shed 3 bases and J shed 1 base, with 4 bases lying between them. CDR3 in DNA: TGTGCCATCAGTGATTGGTCCTACGAGCAGTACTTC. Encoded protein: CAISDWSYEQYF.

V and J are TRBV30 and TRBJ1-3; 8 bases match TRBD1. With 3 bases clipped from V and 4 bases from J, the junction kept 14 bases outside the gene matches. The germline V gene has CDR1 GTSNPN and CDR2 SVGIG (reference sequence). This CDR3 has 17 amino acids. CDR3 protein: CAWRDPPGTGGGNTIYF. CDR3 coding DNA: TGTGCCTGGAGGGACCCTCCCGGGACAGGTGGGGGAAACACCATATATTTT.

The chain has TRBV6-5 and TRBJ1-1; D is undetermined. The CDR3 covers 15 residues. Germline lookup yields CDR1 MNHEY and CDR2 SVGAGI. The V end was cut by 0 bases, the J end by 4 bases, with 12 bases between. CDR3: CASSYSSTGSTEAFF. Written as DNA, the CDR3 is TGTGCCAGCAGTTACTCGAGTACGGGATCCACTGAAGCTTTCTTT.